These T cell receptor beta chains were read from a single sample in a study of T cells in Graves' hyperthyroidism and ophthalmopathy. In TCRdb, the multiplex PCR reads were re-called with MiXCR into one record per CDR3 protein. Of some 550,000 distinct CDR3 sequences in the sample, 16% were seen once. Sequenced input: blood. The receptors were gathered from a woman aged 35 to 49 with Graves' ophthalmopathy. CDR3s leave out the opening cysteine and the closing phenylalanine or tryptophan. A D gene is named only where the DNA matches it firmly. Expanded clones get a size class; other rows say once, few or many, or leave the size out.

few	TRBV6-2/TRBV6-3	TRBJ1-5	-	ASSNRQVSNQPQH
-	TRBV29-1	TRBJ2-2	-	SVGEGEGYEQYFGPGTGELF
many	TRBV5-1	TRBJ2-3	-	ASSPGPHSTDTQY
many	TRBV28	TRBJ2-1	-	ASSSLDRNEQF
-	TRBV4-1	TRBJ1-4	TRBD1	ASSQPRTGFGGNEKLF
-	TRBV5-1	TRBJ2-7	TRBD2	ASSLREGRGYEQY
few	TRBV27	TRBJ2-3	-	ASSLSPGPDTQY
few	TRBV19	TRBJ1-1	-	ASSMKGLWVGTEAF
many	TRBV30	TRBJ2-1	TRBD2	AWSAGTSSYNEQF
many	TRBV20-1	TRBJ2-7	-	SASFQNYEQY
many	TRBV28	TRBJ2-1	TRBD2	ASSFALTSGTGFGSNEQF
few	TRBV7-9	TRBJ2-2	-	GRQFGGELF
-	TRBV7-9	TRBJ1-2	-	ASSLLQLNYGYT
few	TRBV18	TRBJ2-2	-	ASSPRGLNTGELF
-	TRBV3-1	TRBJ2-6	-	ASSQGGLLANVLT
many	TRBV3-1	TRBJ2-2	-	ASSQVRNTGELF
-	TRBV6-1	TRBJ2-2	-	ASKAKLGGELF
-	TRBV6-1	TRBJ2-3	-	ASNLGTDTQY
few	TRBV6-6	TRBJ2-7	-	ASSYPGHPYEQY
many	TRBV27	TRBJ2-7	-	ASSLTFSGGTYEQY
many	TRBV20-1	TRBJ2-1	-	SAAWGPHEQF
many	TRBV30	TRBJ2-7	TRBD1	AWKGGDGYEQY
once	TRBV6-1	TRBJ2-5	TRBD2	AAGRAQY
-	TRBV20-1	TRBJ1-1	-	SARGLRNTEAF
-	TRBV7-2	TRBJ2-1	-	ASSLTEWREQF
many	TRBV19	TRBJ1-6	-	ASMKGQDSPLH